Listed below are T cell receptor beta chains from one sample, sequenced in a study of cytomegalovirus exposure and HLA in healthy donors. Assay used: immunoSEQ multiplex PCR; TCRdb lists only in-frame clones, some missing. The sample has some 140,000 clones, around 79% seen once. Material: PBMCs. The receptors come from a man aged 25-45 years in good health and CMV-seropositive. Each CDR3 is given with its conserved first and last residue. A D gene is named only where the DNA matches it firmly. For some rows the clone size is stated as once, few or many, or as a class when expanded; others skip it.

V	D	length	size	J	DNA	CDR3
TRBV19	TRBD2	14	.	TRBJ2-5	TGTGCCAGTACCCTCCGACCGAGCGGGGGGACCCAGTACTTC	CASTLRPSGGTQYF
TRBV19	.	14	.	TRBJ2-5	TGTGCCAGTAGTAAAGGTATTCGGGTTGAGACCCAGTACTTC	CASSKGIRVETQYF
TRBV28	.	14	.	TRBJ2-7	TGTGCCAGCACCACTTTGGGGCGCTACGGCGAGCAGTACTTC	CASTTLGRYGEQYF
TRBV6-6	.	16	.	TRBJ2-3	TGTGCCAGCAGTGGCCGAACCGGGACTAGCACAGATACGCAGTATTTT	CASSGRTGTSTDTQYF
TRBV5-1	TRBD1	13	.	TRBJ1-1	TGCGCCAGCAGCACGACAGGGAGGACTGAAGCTTTCTTT	CASSTTGRTEAFF
TRBV7-9	.	14	.	TRBJ1-2	TGTTCCAGCAGCTTGGTTGAGGGCCTTGGGGGCTACACCTTC	CSSSLVEGLGGYTF
TRBV18	.	17	few	TRBJ1-4	TGTGCCAGCTCACCCTACGACGTAGGGGACTCTAATGAAAAACTGTTTTTT	CASSPYDVGDSNEKLFF
TRBV27	.	14	.	TRBJ1-4	TGTGCCAGCAGTCAAGACAGGAATAATGAAAAACTGTTTTTT	CASSQDRNNEKLFF
TRBV5-1	.	14	few	TRBJ2-7	TGCGCCAGCAGCATGGGCTATTTTTCCTACGAGCAGTACTTC	CASSMGYFSYEQYF
TRBV28	.	12	.	TRBJ2-5	TGTGCCAGCAGCCAGGGAGGAGAGACCCAGTACTTC	CASSQGGETQYF
TRBV9	TRBD1	14	.	TRBJ1-4	TGTGCCAGCAGCTCCCGGACAGGAAATGAAAAACTGTTTTTT	CASSSRTGNEKLFF
TRBV5-3	.	15	.	TRBJ1-5	TGTGCCAGAAGCTTGGGACCGGGGGGCAATCAGCCCCAGCATTTT	CARSLGPGGNQPQHF
TRBV7-2	.	12	.	TRBJ2-2	TGTGCCAGCAGCCCACAGACCGGGGAGCTGTTTTTT	CASSPQTGELFF
TRBV19	.	17	.	TRBJ1-6	TGTGCCAGTAGTATAGCGGGGACACAAAGGTCGGGCTCACCCCTCCACTTT	CASSIAGTQRSGSPLHF
TRBV11-2	.	13	once	TRBJ1-3	TGTGCCAGCAGCTTCAGGGGAGAAAACACCATATATTTT	CASSFRGENTIYF
TRBV27	.	14	.	TRBJ1-4	TGTGCCAGCAGCCTCCGGGGTGGGGGGGCAAAACTGTTTTTT	CASSLRGGGAKLFF
TRBV27	TRBD1	13	.	TRBJ2-7	TGTGCCACCCGACAGGGGAGATTAAACGAGCAGTACTTC	CATRQGRLNEQYF
TRBV21-1	.	12	.	TRBJ2-7	TGTGCCAGCAGCAAAGTCCCGCGGGAGCAGTACTTC	CASSKVPREQYF
TRBV5-1	.	16	.	TRBJ1-2	TGCGCCAGCAGCCAACCGACAGACTCCTATAACTATGGCTACACCTTC	CASSQPTDSYNYGYTF
TRBV5-1	TRBD1	12	.	TRBJ1-1	TGCGCCAGCAGCCCAACCGGGACAGGGGCTTTCTTT	CASSPTGTGAFF
TRBV27	TRBD2	15	.	TRBJ2-1	TGTGCCAGCAGTTTAATGGCTAGCGGGAGGAATGAGCAGTTCTTC	CASSLMASGRNEQFF
TRBV29-1	.	12	.	TRBJ1-4	TGCAGCGTTGAAATACAGGATGAAAAACTGTTTTTT	CSVEIQDEKLFF
TRBV5-1	TRBD2	18	.	TRBJ2-3	TGCGCCAGCAACTATGGAGGGACTAGCGGGGGGGCAACAGATACGCAGTATTTT	CASNYGGTSGGATDTQYF
TRBV7-9	.	13	.	TRBJ2-7	TGTGCCAGCAGCCTCCTGAACATCCACGAGCAGTACTTC	CASSLLNIHEQYF
TRBV6-6	.	13	.	TRBJ1-2	TGTGCCAGCAGTCCCGGACAGATTTATGGCTACACCTTC	CASSPGQIYGYTF
TRBV6-4	TRBD2	13	.	TRBJ2-7	TGTGCCAGCAGTATCCAGCGGGGATACGAGCAGTACTTC	CASSIQRGYEQYF
TRBV7-9	.	15	once	TRBJ1-1	TGTTCCAGCAGCTCCAATGGCGGGTTCAACACTGAAGCTTTCTTT	CSSSSNGGFNTEAFF
TRBV6-5	TRBD1	14	.	TRBJ1-4	TGTGCCAGCATTGGGACAGGGGCTAATGAAAAACTGTTTTTT	CASIGTGANEKLFF
TRBV9	TRBD1	17	.	TRBJ1-4	TGTGCCAGCAGCGCCATACCCAGGGGGCCGGCTAATGAAAAACTGTTTTTT	CASSAIPRGPANEKLFF
TRBV4-1	TRBD2	19	few	TRBJ2-5	TGCGCCAGCAGCCGGGACGTCACCCAACGAGGCGGGGGGACGGAGACCCAGTACTTC	CASSRDVTQRGGGTETQYF
TRBV5-8	.	14	.	TRBJ1-2	TGTGCCAGCAGCTTGGCGCAGCGACCGTATGGCTACACCTTC	CASSLAQRPYGYTF
TRBV5-1	TRBD1	14	.	TRBJ2-5	TGCGCCAGCAGCTTCTCCTCAGGGGGAGAGACCCAGTACTTC	CASSFSSGGETQYF
TRBV6-6	TRBD1	16	.	TRBJ1-1	TGTGCCAGCAGTTACTCGCCCGGGCAGGGGGCTAGTGAAGCTTTCTTT	CASSYSPGQGASEAFF
TRBV5-1	TRBD2	15	.	TRBJ2-7	TGCGCCAGCAGCCCGGGGGGAGCGGGGGCCTACGAGCAGTACTTC	CASSPGGAGAYEQYF
TRBV27	.	11	.	TRBJ2-7	TGTGCCCGCCTCGGGGGGCCCGAGCAGTACTTC	CARLGGPEQYF
TRBV10-1	.	16	.	TRBJ2-7	TGCGCCAGCAGTCGACAGGTTGAGAGTGAGTCCTACGAGCAGTACTTC	CASSRQVESESYEQYF
TRBV4-2	TRBD2	18	.	TRBJ2-5	TGTGCCAGCAGCCTTTCGACTAGCGGGAGTAGAGTGGGGGAGACCCAGTACTTC	CASSLSTSGSRVGETQYF
TRBV9	TRBD2	16	.	TRBJ2-3	TGTGCCAGCAGCGTAGGACTAGCGGGCCCCGCAGATACGCAGTATTTT	CASSVGLAGPADTQYF
TRBV20-1	.	11	.	TRBJ1-2	TGCAGTGCCTTCCAGGGCTATGGCTACACCTTC	CSAFQGYGYTF
TRBV5-1	.	16	.	TRBJ2-1	TGCGCCAGCAGCCCATGGGGAGGGGGTGAATGGAATGAGCAGTTCTTC	CASSPWGGGEWNEQFF
TRBV6-6	.	14	.	TRBJ2-1	TGTGCCAGCAGTTACGTGAAAGGGGTCAATGAGCAGTTCTTC	CASSYVKGVNEQFF
TRBV23-1	.	14	.	TRBJ1-4	TGCGCCAGCAGTCAGCCGGGGGGAGGTGAAAAACTGTTTTTT	CASSQPGGGEKLFF
TRBV18	.	15	.	TRBJ1-2	TGTGCCAGCTCACCACCGGTCAAGGGGGTCTATGGCTACACCTTC	CASSPPVKGVYGYTF
TRBV6-1	TRBD1	16	few	TRBJ2-1	TGTGCCAGCAGTGAAGCGCCAGGGGGCCTCTACAATGAGCAGTTCTTC	CASSEAPGGLYNEQFF
TRBV27	TRBD1	14	.	TRBJ1-2	TGTGCCAGCAGTTTGTCGGGACAGGGGGTAGGCTACACCTTC	CASSLSGQGVGYTF
TRBV10-1	TRBD2	15	few	TRBJ2-7	TGCGCCAGCAGTGATAGCCAGCGGGGGGAATACGAGCAGTACTTC	CASSDSQRGEYEQYF
TRBV6-5	.	13	.	TRBJ2-7	TGTGCCAGCAGTTTCCAGGGAACCTACGAGCAGTACTTC	CASSFQGTYEQYF
TRBV15	.	14	.	TRBJ1-1	TGTGCCACCAGCAGACGTGTCGTGAACACTGAAGCTTTCTTT	CATSRRVVNTEAFF